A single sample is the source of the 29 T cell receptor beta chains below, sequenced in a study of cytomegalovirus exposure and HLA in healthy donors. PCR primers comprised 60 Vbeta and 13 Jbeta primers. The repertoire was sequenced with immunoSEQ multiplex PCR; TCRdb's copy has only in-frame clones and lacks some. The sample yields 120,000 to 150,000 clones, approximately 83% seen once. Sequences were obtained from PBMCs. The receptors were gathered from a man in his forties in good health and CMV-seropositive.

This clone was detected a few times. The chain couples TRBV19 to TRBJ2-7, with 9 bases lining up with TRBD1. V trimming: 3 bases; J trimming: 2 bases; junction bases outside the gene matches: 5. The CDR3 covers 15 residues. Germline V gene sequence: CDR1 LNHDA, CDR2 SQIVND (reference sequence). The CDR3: CASSIAHRGPYEQYF. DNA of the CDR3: TGTGCCAGTAGTATCGCCCACAGGGGGCCCTACGAGCAGTACTTC.

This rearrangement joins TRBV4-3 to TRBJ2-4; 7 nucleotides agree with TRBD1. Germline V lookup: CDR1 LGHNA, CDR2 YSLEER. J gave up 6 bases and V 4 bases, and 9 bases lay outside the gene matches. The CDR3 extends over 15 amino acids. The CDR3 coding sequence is TGCGCCAGCAGCCCGTCCCGGGACAGCGTAAACATTCAGTACTTC. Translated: CASSPSRDSVNIQYF.

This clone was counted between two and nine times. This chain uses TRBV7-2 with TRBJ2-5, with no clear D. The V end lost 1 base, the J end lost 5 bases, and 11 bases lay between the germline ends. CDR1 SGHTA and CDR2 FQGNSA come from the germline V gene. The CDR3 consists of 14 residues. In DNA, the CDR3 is TGTGCCAGCAGCTTAGTGGTCAGGTCGGAGACCCAGTACTTC. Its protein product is CASSLVVRSETQYF.

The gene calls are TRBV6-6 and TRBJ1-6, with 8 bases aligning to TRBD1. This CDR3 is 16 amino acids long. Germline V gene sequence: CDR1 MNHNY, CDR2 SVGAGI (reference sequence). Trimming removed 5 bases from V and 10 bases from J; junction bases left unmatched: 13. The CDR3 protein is CASSMTGARGDSPLHF. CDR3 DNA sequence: TGTGCCAGCAGTATGACAGGGGCGAGGGGGGACTCACCCCTCCACTTT.

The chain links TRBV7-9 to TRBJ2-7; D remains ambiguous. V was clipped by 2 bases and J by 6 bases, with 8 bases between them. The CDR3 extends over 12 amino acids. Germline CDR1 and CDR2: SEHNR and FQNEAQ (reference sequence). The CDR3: CASSLLASEQYF. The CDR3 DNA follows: TGTGCCAGCAGCTTATTAGCTAGCGAGCAGTACTTC.

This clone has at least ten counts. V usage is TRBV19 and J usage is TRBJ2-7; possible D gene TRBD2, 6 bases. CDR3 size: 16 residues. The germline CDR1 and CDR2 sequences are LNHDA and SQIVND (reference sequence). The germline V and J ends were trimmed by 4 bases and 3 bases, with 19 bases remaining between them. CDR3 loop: CASSRGLPGSVYEQYF. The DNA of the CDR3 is TGTGCCAGTAGTAGGGGACTCCCAGGGTCAGTCTACGAGCAGTACTTC.

DNA of the CDR3: TGTGCCAGCAACTCAGGTTATACGCAGTATTTT. Residues: CASNSGYTQYF. This sequence joins TRBV6-5 and TRBJ2-3; D remains ambiguous. CDR1 is MNHEY and CDR2 is SVGAGI in the germline V gene. Trimming removed 7 bases from V and 7 bases from J, with 9 bases in between. This CDR3 is 11 amino acids long.

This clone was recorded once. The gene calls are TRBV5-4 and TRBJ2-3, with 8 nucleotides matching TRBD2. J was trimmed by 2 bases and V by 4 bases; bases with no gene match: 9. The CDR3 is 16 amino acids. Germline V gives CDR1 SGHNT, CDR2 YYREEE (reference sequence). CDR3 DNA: TGTGCCAGCAGCGCAGGAGCGGGAGTGTCCACAGATACGCAGTATTTT. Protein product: CASSAGAGVSTDTQYF.

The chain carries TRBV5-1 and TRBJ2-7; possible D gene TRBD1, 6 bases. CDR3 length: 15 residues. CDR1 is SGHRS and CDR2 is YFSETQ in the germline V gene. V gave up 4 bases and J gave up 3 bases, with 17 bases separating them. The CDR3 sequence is CASSQESGQYYEQYF. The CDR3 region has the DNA TGCGCCAGCAGCCAAGAAAGCGGACAGTACTACGAGCAGTACTTC.

The CDR3 DNA sequence: TGTGCCAGCCGAGCGGAGACACAAGAGACCCAGTACTTC. Translation gives CASRAETQETQYF. The J gene is TRBJ2-5, the V gene TRBV2, with D perhaps matching TRBD2 (5 bases). V shed 8 bases and J shed 2 bases, with 12 bases lying between them. CDR1 is SNHLY and CDR2 is FYNNEI in the germline V gene. This CDR3 is 13 amino acids long.

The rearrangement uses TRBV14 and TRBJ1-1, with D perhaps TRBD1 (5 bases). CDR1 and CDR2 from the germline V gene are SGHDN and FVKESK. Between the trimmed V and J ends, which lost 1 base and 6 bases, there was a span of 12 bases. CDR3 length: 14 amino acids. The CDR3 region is CASSQVARAPEAFF. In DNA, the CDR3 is TGTGCCAGCAGCCAAGTCGCCAGGGCCCCTGAAGCTTTCTTT.

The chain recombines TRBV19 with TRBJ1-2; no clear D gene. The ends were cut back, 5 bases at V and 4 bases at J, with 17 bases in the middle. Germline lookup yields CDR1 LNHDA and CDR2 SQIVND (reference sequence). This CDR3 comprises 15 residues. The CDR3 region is CASSGFPAGIYGYTF. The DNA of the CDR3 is TGTGCCAGTAGTGGATTTCCCGCGGGGATCTATGGCTACACCTTC.

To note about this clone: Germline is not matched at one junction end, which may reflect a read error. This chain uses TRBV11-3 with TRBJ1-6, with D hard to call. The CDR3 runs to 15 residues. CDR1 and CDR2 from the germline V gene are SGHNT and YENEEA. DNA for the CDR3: TGTGCCGGCAGCCCCCTCGGGTCCAATAATTCACCCCTCCACTTC. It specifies CAGSPLGSNNSPLHF.

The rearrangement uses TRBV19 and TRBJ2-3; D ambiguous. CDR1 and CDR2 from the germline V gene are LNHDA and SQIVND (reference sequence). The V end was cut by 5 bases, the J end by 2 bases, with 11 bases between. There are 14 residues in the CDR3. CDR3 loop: CASSGLPPTDTQYF. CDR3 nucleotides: TGTGCCAGTAGTGGGCTACCTCCCACAGATACGCAGTATTTT.

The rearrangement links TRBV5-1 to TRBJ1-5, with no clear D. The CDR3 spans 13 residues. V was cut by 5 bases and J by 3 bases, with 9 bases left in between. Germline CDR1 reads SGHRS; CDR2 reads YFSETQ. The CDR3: CASRQDTNQPQHF. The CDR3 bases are TGCGCCAGCAGACAAGATACCAATCAGCCCCAGCATTTT.

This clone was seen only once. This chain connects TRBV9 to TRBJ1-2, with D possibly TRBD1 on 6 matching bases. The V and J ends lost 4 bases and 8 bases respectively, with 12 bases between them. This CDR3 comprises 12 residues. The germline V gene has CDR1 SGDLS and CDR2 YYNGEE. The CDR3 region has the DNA TGTGCCAGCAGCACATACAGGGACGGCTACACCTTC. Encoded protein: CASSTYRDGYTF.

In nucleotides, the CDR3 is TGTGCCAGCAGTTATGAAGGACTAGCTCCGCGGGGGCAGTATTTT. It yields the protein CASSYEGLAPRGQYF. The chain links TRBV6-5 to TRBJ2-3; 8 positions agree with TRBD2. The CDR3 consists of 15 residues. Looked up from germline, CDR1 is MNHEY and CDR2 is SVGAGI. The ends lost 3 bases at V and 11 bases at J; junction bases unmatched: 13.

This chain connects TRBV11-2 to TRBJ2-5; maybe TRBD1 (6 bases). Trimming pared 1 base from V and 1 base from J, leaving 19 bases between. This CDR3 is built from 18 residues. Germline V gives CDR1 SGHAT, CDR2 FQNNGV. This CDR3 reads CASSLGPSKGHRQETQYF. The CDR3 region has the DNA TGTGCCAGCAGCTTAGGGCCCTCCAAGGGACACCGCCAAGAGACCCAGTACTTC.

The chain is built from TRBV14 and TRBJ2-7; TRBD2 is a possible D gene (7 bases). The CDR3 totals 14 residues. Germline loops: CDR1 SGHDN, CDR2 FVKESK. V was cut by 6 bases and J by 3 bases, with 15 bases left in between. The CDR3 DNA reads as TGTGCCAGCAGTTGGGGGGGCATCGGCTACGAGCAGTACTTC. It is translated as CASSWGGIGYEQYF.

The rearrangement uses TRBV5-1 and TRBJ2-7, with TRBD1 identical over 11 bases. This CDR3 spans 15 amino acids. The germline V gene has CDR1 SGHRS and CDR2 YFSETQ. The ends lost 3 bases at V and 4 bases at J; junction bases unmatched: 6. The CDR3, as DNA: TGCGCCAGCAGCTGGACAGGGGGCCGAACTTACGAGCAGTACTTC. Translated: CASSWTGGRTYEQYF.

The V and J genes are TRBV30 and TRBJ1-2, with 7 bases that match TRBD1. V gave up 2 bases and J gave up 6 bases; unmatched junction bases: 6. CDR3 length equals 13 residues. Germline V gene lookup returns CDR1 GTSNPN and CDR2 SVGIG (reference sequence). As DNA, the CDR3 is TGTGCCTGGAGTAGAACAGGGGAGAATGGCTACACCTTC. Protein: CAWSRTGENGYTF.

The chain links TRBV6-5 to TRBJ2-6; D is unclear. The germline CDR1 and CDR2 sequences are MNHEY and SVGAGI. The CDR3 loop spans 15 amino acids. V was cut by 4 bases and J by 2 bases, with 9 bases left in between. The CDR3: CASSSLGAGANVLTF. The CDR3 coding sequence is TGTGCCAGCAGTTCTTTGGGCGCTGGGGCCAACGTCCTGACTTTC.

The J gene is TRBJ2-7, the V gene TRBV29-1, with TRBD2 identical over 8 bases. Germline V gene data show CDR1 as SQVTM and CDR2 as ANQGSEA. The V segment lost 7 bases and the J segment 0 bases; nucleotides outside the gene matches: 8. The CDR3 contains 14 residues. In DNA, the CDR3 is TGCAGCGGTCTTAGCGGGGTCAACTCCTACGAGCAGTACTTC. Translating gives CSGLSGVNSYEQYF.

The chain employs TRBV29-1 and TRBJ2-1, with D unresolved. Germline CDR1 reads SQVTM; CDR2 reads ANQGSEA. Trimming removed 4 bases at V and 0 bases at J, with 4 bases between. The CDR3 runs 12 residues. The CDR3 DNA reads TGCAGCGTTGCGGGCTCCTACAATGAGCAGTTCTTC. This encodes CSVAGSYNEQFF.

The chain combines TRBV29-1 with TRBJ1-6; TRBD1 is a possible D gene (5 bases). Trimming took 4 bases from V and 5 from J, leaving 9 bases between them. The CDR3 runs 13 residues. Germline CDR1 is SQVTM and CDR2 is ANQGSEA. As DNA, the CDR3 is TGCAGCGTTGGACAGAAGAATAATTCACCCCTCCACTTT. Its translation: CSVGQKNNSPLHF.

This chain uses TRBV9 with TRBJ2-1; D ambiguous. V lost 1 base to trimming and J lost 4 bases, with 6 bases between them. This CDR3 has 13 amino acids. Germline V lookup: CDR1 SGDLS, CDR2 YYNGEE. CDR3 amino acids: CASSVSGYNEQFF. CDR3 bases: TGTGCCAGCAGCGTATCCGGGTACAATGAGCAGTTCTTC.

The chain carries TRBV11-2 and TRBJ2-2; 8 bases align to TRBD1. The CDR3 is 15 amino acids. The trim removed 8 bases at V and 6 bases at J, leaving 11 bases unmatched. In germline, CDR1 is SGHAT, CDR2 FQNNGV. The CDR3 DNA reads TGTGCCAGCGGTCAACAGGGGGTCTCGTCCGGGGAGCTGTTTTTT. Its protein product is CASGQQGVSSGELFF.

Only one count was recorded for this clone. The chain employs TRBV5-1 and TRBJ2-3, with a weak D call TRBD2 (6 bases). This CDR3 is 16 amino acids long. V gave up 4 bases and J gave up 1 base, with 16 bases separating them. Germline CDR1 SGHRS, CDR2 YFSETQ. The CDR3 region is CASSLGGTHGTDTQYF. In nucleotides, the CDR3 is TGCGCCAGCAGCCTGGGCGGGACCCATGGCACAGATACGCAGTATTTT.

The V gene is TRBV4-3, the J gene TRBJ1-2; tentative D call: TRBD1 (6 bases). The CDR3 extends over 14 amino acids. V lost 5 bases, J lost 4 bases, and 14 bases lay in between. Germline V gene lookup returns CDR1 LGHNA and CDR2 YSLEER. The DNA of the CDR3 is TGCGCCAGCAGCGCCTACAGGGAAAGCTATGGCTACACCTTC. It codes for CASSAYRESYGYTF.